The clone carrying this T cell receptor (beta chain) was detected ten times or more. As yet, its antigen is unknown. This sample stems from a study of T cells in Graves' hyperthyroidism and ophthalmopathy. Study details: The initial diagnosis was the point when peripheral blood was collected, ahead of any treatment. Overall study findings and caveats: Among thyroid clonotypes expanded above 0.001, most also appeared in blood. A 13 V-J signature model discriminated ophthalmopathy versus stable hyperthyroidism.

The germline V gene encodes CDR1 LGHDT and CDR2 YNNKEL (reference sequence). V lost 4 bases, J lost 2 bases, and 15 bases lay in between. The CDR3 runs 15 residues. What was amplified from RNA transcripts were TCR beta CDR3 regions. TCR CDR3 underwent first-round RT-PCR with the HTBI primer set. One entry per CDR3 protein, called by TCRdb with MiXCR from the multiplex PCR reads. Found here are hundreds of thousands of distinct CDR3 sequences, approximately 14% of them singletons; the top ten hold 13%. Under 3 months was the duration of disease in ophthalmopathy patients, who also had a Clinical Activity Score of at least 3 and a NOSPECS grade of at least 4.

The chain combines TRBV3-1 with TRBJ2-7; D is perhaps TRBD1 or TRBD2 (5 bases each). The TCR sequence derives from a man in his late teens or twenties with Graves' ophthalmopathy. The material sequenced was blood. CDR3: CASSPFRGAPYEQYF. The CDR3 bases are TGTGCCAGCAGCCCCTTCCGGGGCGCTCCCTACGAGCAGTACTTC.